The rows below give T cell receptor beta chains drawn from one sample of a study of T-cell memory formation after mild COVID-19. TCRdb used MiXCR to reprocess the 5' RACE reads, holding one entry per CDR3 protein. This sample carries about 620,000 distinct CDR3 sequences, over 15% of them seen once, and the ten largest clones take approximately 12%. The sequenced sample was PBMCs or a T cell subset sorted from them (not recorded which). All receptors come from an adult woman who had mild COVID-19 (a few samples of this study predate the infection). Cell type and time point are not known. CDR3s include the opening cysteine and the closing phenylalanine or tryptophan. D genes are given only for firm matches. Clone size, where shown, is once, few, many, or a class for clones that have expanded.

V	size	J	D	DNA	CDR3
TRBV4-1	-	TRBJ2-3	-	TGCGCCAGCAGGTGGGCCAGTGGCACAGATACGCAGTATTTT	CASRWASGTDTQYF
TRBV9	-	TRBJ2-3	-	TGTGCCACTCGTCCCACAGATACGCAGTATTTT	CATRPTDTQYF
TRBV7-9	few	TRBJ2-1	TRBD2	TGTGCCAGCAGCTCAACGGATAGACTAGCGGGAGGGCCGTGGGAGCAGTTCTTC	CASSSTDRLAGGPWEQFF
TRBV7-3	-	TRBJ1-6	-	TGTGCCAGCAGCTTAAATCGGAATCGGAATTCACCCCTCCACTTT	CASSLNRNRNSPLHF
TRBV6-5	few	TRBJ2-2	TRBD2	TGTGCCAGCTTTCGACTAGCGGGGAACACCGGGGAGCTGTTTTTT	CASFRLAGNTGELFF
TRBV4-3	few	TRBJ1-1	-	TGCGCCAGCAGCCAAGAAGAGGGGCTGAACACTGAAGCTTTCTTT	CASSQEEGLNTEAFF
TRBV5-1	few	TRBJ2-3	TRBD2	TGCGCCAGCAGTTCCGGGACTAGCGGGAGAGGTGATACGCAGTATTTT	CASSSGTSGRGDTQYF
TRBV28	-	TRBJ2-1	TRBD1	TGTGCCAGCAGGGGACAGGGATTGTCCCCTGAGCAGTTCTTC	CASRGQGLSPEQFF
TRBV7-9	-	TRBJ2-1	TRBD2	TGTGCCAGCGGTATAAGCGGGAGGAGTTCGAATGAGCAGTTCTTC	CASGISGRSSNEQFF
TRBV10-3	-	TRBJ2-1	-	TGTGCCATCAGCTATTCCCCAGGGGATTTGAATGAGCAGTTCTTC	CAISYSPGDLNEQFF
TRBV6-6	-	TRBJ2-5	TRBD2	TGTGCCAGCAGACCCCCCTCTAGCGGGGGGGTGGAGACCCAGTACTTC	CASRPPSSGGVETQYF
TRBV9	-	TRBJ2-1	-	TGTGCCAGCAGCGTAGTAGGCGGGGAATACAATGAGCAGTTCTTC	CASSVVGGEYNEQFF
TRBV12-3/TRBV12-4	-	TRBJ2-1	-	TGTGCCAGCAGTTTACGGACTGAGACCTACAATGAGCAGTTCTTC	CASSLRTETYNEQFF
TRBV19	-	TRBJ2-3	-	TGTGCCAGTAGTAGCGGACTAATCCTCGATACGCAGTATTTT	CASSSGLILDTQYF
TRBV5-1	few	TRBJ1-2	-	TGCGCCAGCAGCTCGCGATCCAACTATGGCTACACCTTC	CASSSRSNYGYTF
TRBV7-6	-	TRBJ2-1	-	TGTGCCAGCAGCTTAGGGACTCTCAATGAGCAGTTCTTC	CASSLGTLNEQFF
TRBV19	-	TRBJ2-7	-	TGTGCCAGTAGTATCTCAGACAGCGAGCAGTACTTC	CASSISDSEQYF
TRBV11-1	-	TRBJ2-1	TRBD2	TGTGCCAGCAGCTTAGATTCGTCCGGTACTAGCGGGCAATACCCTAAGTTCTTC	CASSLDSSGTSGQYPKFF
TRBV20-1	-	TRBJ2-7	-	TGCAGTGCTAGAAGTAGCTCCTACGAGCAGTACTTC	CSARSSSYEQYF
TRBV7-9	-	TRBJ2-7	-	TGTGCCAGCAGCTTAGGAGGGGGATTGGGGCAGTACTTC	CASSLGGGLGQYF
TRBV6-1	-	TRBJ1-5	-	TGTGCCAGCAGTGATGGAGAGGGGTTCCGCAATCAGCCCCAGCATTTT	CASSDGEGFRNQPQHF
TRBV5-1	-	TRBJ1-3	-	TGCGCCAGCAGGGAACAGCCGAGCTCTGGAAACACCATATATTTT	CASREQPSSGNTIYF
TRBV12-3/TRBV12-4	-	TRBJ2-2	-	TGTGCCAGCAGTTTTCCGGCGACCGGGGAGCTGTTTTTT	CASSFPATGELFF
TRBV7-9	few	TRBJ1-5	-	TGTGCCAGCAGCTTAGGTGGTTGGACATCGGGGGATCAGCCCCAGCATTTT	CASSLGGWTSGDQPQHF
TRBV11-2	-	TRBJ1-3	TRBD1	TGTGCCAGCAATAAGGGGGCCTTGACTGGAAACACCATATATTTT	CASNKGALTGNTIYF
TRBV2	-	TRBJ1-1	-	TGTGCCAGCAGTGAACGGGGGGTAAACACTGAAGCTTTCTTT	CASSERGVNTEAFF
TRBV20-1	few	TRBJ1-1	-	TGCAGTGCTCCACGCCTCGGGGGGACGAACACTGAAGCTTTCTTT	CSAPRLGGTNTEAFF
TRBV20-1	few	TRBJ1-5	-	TGCAGTGCTAGAGATAGGCAGGTTGGGCAGCCCCAGCATTTT	CSARDRQVGQPQHF